The following is a T cell receptor beta chain sequence with its context. Original processing methods: Reference gene primer amplification gave estimated nucleated cell counts. TCRdb's table, derived via immunoSEQ multiplex PCR, lists solely in-frame clones and lacks some. V, J and clone size are those of that table, while D and trimming were read from the DNA. The sample lists hundreds of thousands of clones; 85% to 90% were seen once. Clinical history reported by participants formed the basis on which cohorts were assigned. With V trimmed by 4 bases and J by 9 bases, 13 bases remained unmatched. Germline values: CDR1 SGHDN, CDR2 FVKESK. The CDR3 has 16 residues. The sample is drawn from a study of blood T cell repertoires in COVID-19. Study information: Recovery among Cohort 3 donors was established by two negative PCRs, clearance, or symptom resolution. Sites in the United States, Italy and Spain provided acute and convalescent COVID-19 samples.

Source material: PBMCs or T cells enriched from blood (not recorded which). This chain links TRBV14 with TRBJ2-7, with TRBD1 identical over 12 bases. The TCR originated in a woman aged 60-75 years in a cohort exposed to, infected with or recovered from COVID-19 (not recorded which). The CDR3 spells CASSRVAGQGARGQYF. The DNA of the CDR3 is TGTGCCAGCAGCCGCGTCGCGGGACAGGGGGCGAGAGGGCAGTACTTC.